This is a list of T cell receptor beta chains from one sample in a study of OX40 agonist ivuxolimab in advanced cancers. The protocol was immunoSEQ multiplex PCR, while the TCRdb copy is restricted to in-frame clones and leaves out a portion. The sample records about 58,000 clones, roughly 89% being singletons. The source material was CD4+ or CD8+ T cells sorted from blood, sampled in a trial of the OX40 agonist ivuxolimab. These receptors were obtained from an adult with an advanced solid tumor such as melanoma, head and neck, liver or kidney cancer. Each CDR3 is given with its conserved first and last residue. A D gene is named only where the DNA matches it firmly. Clone sizes are given selectively: once, few, many, or a class where the clone is expanded.

size: once
D: -
V: TRBV6-5
J: TRBJ2-7
DNA: TGTGCCGACAGCTCCTACGAGCAGTACTTC
CDR3: CADSSYEQYF

size: once
D: -
V: TRBV19
J: TRBJ1-1
DNA: TGTGCCAGTAGTACCTCGACCGTTAACACTGAAGCTTTCTTT
CDR3: CASSTSTVNTEAFF

size: -
D: -
V: TRBV6-4
J: TRBJ2-1
DNA: TGTGCCAGCAGTGTACAGCCCGTATCCTACAATGAGCAGTTCTTC
CDR3: CASSVQPVSYNEQFF

size: -
D: -
V: TRBV7-2
J: TRBJ2-1
DNA: TGTGCCAGCAGCTTATCGTGGGAGAGCTCCTACAATGAGCAGTTCTTC
CDR3: CASSLSWESSYNEQFF

size: -
D: TRBD2
V: TRBV2
J: TRBJ2-3
DNA: TGTGCCAGCAGGCCGGGACTAGCGATTTACACAGATACGCAGTATTTT
CDR3: CASRPGLAIYTDTQYF

size: once
D: TRBD2
V: TRBV11-3
J: TRBJ2-7
DNA: TGTGCCAGCAGCTCGCGGACTAGCGGGAACTACGAGCAGTACTTC
CDR3: CASSSRTSGNYEQYF

size: -
D: TRBD1
V: TRBV5-4
J: TRBJ2-2
DNA: TGTGCCAGCAGTTACCGGGACAGGGTGGCCGGGGAGCTGTTTTTT
CDR3: CASSYRDRVAGELFF

size: -
D: -
V: TRBV9
J: TRBJ2-7
DNA: TGTGCCAGCAGCGTAGGCGGCAGTGATTACGAGCAGTACTTC
CDR3: CASSVGGSDYEQYF

size: -
D: -
V: TRBV11-2
J: TRBJ2-5
DNA: TGTGCCAGCAGCTCGTACCAAGAGACCCAGTACTTC
CDR3: CASSSYQETQYF

size: -
D: TRBD2
V: TRBV5-1
J: TRBJ2-1
DNA: TGCGCCAGCAGTTCCTTAGCGGGATCTAACAATGAGCAGTTCTTC
CDR3: CASSSLAGSNNEQFF

size: -
D: -
V: TRBV15
J: TRBJ1-2
DNA: TGTGCCACCAGCAGAGGATGGGGAGGCGGAGGGAGTAGAGGCTACACCTTC
CDR3: CATSRGWGGGGSRGYTF

size: -
D: TRBD2
V: TRBV15
J: TRBJ2-1
DNA: TGTGCCACCAGCCCCGACGGGGGACTAGCGGGCGACAATGAGCAGTTCTTC
CDR3: CATSPDGGLAGDNEQFF

size: once
D: TRBD1
V: TRBV5-1
J: TRBJ1-1
DNA: TGCGCCAGCAGCTCGACAGGGGGGAACACTGAAGCTTTCTTT
CDR3: CASSSTGGNTEAFF

size: -
D: -
V: TRBV4-1
J: TRBJ1-5
DNA: TGCGCCAGCAGCCCCACGACACAGGGATTTTACCAGCCCCAGCATTTT
CDR3: CASSPTTQGFYQPQHF

size: -
D: -
V: TRBV19
J: TRBJ2-5
DNA: TGTGCCAGTAGTCTCTCACTAGGATACCAAGAGACCCAGTACTTC
CDR3: CASSLSLGYQETQYF

size: -
D: -
V: TRBV7-6
J: TRBJ1-2
DNA: TGTGCCAGCAGCTTATTATCCGCAGAGACGGCCTATGGCTACACCTTC
CDR3: CASSLLSAETAYGYTF

size: -
D: TRBD2
V: TRBV19
J: TRBJ2-1
DNA: TGTGCCAGTAGAGGATGGGCGGGAGGTGGCAATGAGCAGTTCTTC
CDR3: CASRGWAGGGNEQFF

size: -
D: -
V: TRBV28
J: TRBJ1-5
DNA: TGTGCCAGCAGTTTGGGGGTTAGCAATCAGCCCCAGCATTTT
CDR3: CASSLGVSNQPQHF

size: -
D: -
V: TRBV9
J: TRBJ2-7
DNA: TGTGCCAGCAGCATAGACTTAGGAGGCTACGAGCAGTACTTC
CDR3: CASSIDLGGYEQYF

size: -
D: TRBD1
V: TRBV7-6
J: TRBJ2-3
DNA: TGTGCCAGCAGCCTCAGACAGGGATTGACAGATACGCAGTATTTT
CDR3: CASSLRQGLTDTQYF

size: once
D: TRBD1
V: TRBV19
J: TRBJ1-1
DNA: TGTGCCAGTAATCGGGGACAGCCGAACACTGAAGCTTTCTTT
CDR3: CASNRGQPNTEAFF

size: -
D: -
V: TRBV15
J: TRBJ2-7
DNA: TGTGCCACCAGCAGAGACCCAGCCTCCTACGAGCAGTACTTC
CDR3: CATSRDPASYEQYF

size: -
D: -
V: TRBV28
J: TRBJ2-7
DNA: TGTGCCAGCAGTTTAGGGTCTGCCTACGAGCAGTACTTC
CDR3: CASSLGSAYEQYF

size: -
D: TRBD2
V: TRBV29-1
J: TRBJ2-1
DNA: TGCAGCGGGTCTAGCGGGGCGACGGGGAATGAGCAGTTCTTC
CDR3: CSGSSGATGNEQFF

size: -
D: -
V: TRBV5-1
J: TRBJ2-1
DNA: TGCGCCAGCAGCCGTTCTGGAGGAAGCAATGAGCAGTTCTTC
CDR3: CASSRSGGSNEQFF

size: -
D: -
V: TRBV7-2
J: TRBJ2-5
DNA: TGTGCCAGCAGTCGCGGAGGGGGGTTCTGGGAGACCCAGTACTTC
CDR3: CASSRGGGFWETQYF

size: -
D: -
V: TRBV2
J: TRBJ1-1
DNA: TGTGCCAGCAGTCCGGGACACATCCCTGAAGCTTTCTTT
CDR3: CASSPGHIPEAFF

size: few
D: -
V: TRBV7-2
J: TRBJ2-7
DNA: TGTGCCAGCAGCTTTCGGGGCGGATCCTACGAGCAGTACTTC
CDR3: CASSFRGGSYEQYF

size: few
D: -
V: TRBV18
J: TRBJ2-7
DNA: TGTGCCAGCTCACCCCCAGGGGGGACCAGTTACGAGCAGTACTTC
CDR3: CASSPPGGTSYEQYF

size: -
D: TRBD1
V: TRBV2
J: TRBJ2-3
DNA: TGTGCCAGCAGTGAAGTCGGGACAGGGGTGGGCCCGGCGCAGTATTTT
CDR3: CASSEVGTGVGPAQYF

size: few
D: -
V: TRBV7-8
J: TRBJ1-4
DNA: TGTGCCAGCAGCTTCAGGCCAACTAATGAAAAACTGTTTTTT
CDR3: CASSFRPTNEKLFF

size: -
D: TRBD1
V: TRBV5-6
J: TRBJ2-2
DNA: TGTGCCAGCAGCAAGGTCGGACAGGGGTGGTCCGGGGAGCTGTTTTTT
CDR3: CASSKVGQGWSGELFF

size: -
D: TRBD1
V: TRBV4-1
J: TRBJ2-7
DNA: TGCGCCAGCAGCCAAGATAGCTACAGGGGATTAAAGCAGTACTTC
CDR3: CASSQDSYRGLKQYF

size: few
D: -
V: TRBV11-2
J: TRBJ2-7
DNA: TGTGCCAGCAGCTCTAAGGTCGGAGGCTACGAGCAGTACTTC
CDR3: CASSSKVGGYEQYF

size: -
D: -
V: TRBV15
J: TRBJ1-4
DNA: TGTGCCACCAGCAGAGCGGGAGGAGTGGGTGAAAAACTGTTTTTT
CDR3: CATSRAGGVGEKLFF

size: -
D: TRBD1
V: TRBV5-6
J: TRBJ1-5
DNA: TGTGCCAGCAGCTTGGGATACGGGGACAGGGGCAATCAGCCCCAGCATTTT
CDR3: CASSLGYGDRGNQPQHF

size: -
D: -
V: TRBV6-6
J: TRBJ2-1
DNA: TGTGCCAGCAGTTTGGCTACGAGCTACAATGAGCAGTTCTTC
CDR3: CASSLATSYNEQFF

size: -
D: -
V: TRBV7-3
J: TRBJ2-6
DNA: TGTGCCAGCAGCCCCAATTTCTCTGGGGCCAACGTCCTGACTTTC
CDR3: CASSPNFSGANVLTF

size: -
D: -
V: TRBV6-5
J: TRBJ2-7
DNA: TGTGCCAGCAGGCGCTGGACGGGACCCTACGAGCAGTACTTC
CDR3: CASRRWTGPYEQYF

size: -
D: -
V: TRBV19
J: TRBJ2-5
DNA: TGTGCCAGTAGTATTCTATCGGCAGGCTTCCAAGAGACCCAGTACTTC
CDR3: CASSILSAGFQETQYF

size: -
D: -
V: TRBV29-1
J: TRBJ1-4
DNA: TGCAGCGTTGAAAAGGGGGAAGGTGAAAAACTGTTTTTT
CDR3: CSVEKGEGEKLFF

size: -
D: -
V: TRBV28
J: TRBJ1-5
DNA: TGTGCCAGCAGGACCCTTTTAGGGAGGACCCAGCCCCAGCATTTT
CDR3: CASRTLLGRTQPQHF

size: -
D: -
V: TRBV21-1
J: TRBJ2-1
DNA: TGTGCCAGCAGCAAAGAGGGGACAGGGAGGGCTGGGCAGTTCTTC
CDR3: CASSKEGTGRAGQFF

size: -
D: TRBD2
V: TRBV5-5
J: TRBJ2-1
DNA: TGTGCCAGCAGCTTGGGACTAGCGGGAGGTAGCCCCTATGAGCAGTTCTTC
CDR3: CASSLGLAGGSPYEQFF

size: -
D: -
V: TRBV9
J: TRBJ2-7
DNA: TGTGCCAGCAGCAGCAGGGCCGACTGGAGTTCCGAGCAGTACTTC
CDR3: CASSSRADWSSEQYF

size: -
D: -
V: TRBV11-3
J: TRBJ2-7
DNA: TGTGCCAGCAGCTTTGACCCTACCCGCTACGAGCAGTACTTC
CDR3: CASSFDPTRYEQYF

size: -
D: TRBD1
V: TRBV6-1
J: TRBJ1-1
DNA: TGTGCCAGCAGTCTAGGCAGGGGGCGAGACACTGAAGCTTTCTTT
CDR3: CASSLGRGRDTEAFF

size: -
D: TRBD2
V: TRBV28
J: TRBJ2-4
DNA: TGTGCCAGCAGTTCCACTAGCGGGAGATCCAAAAACATTCAGTACTTC
CDR3: CASSSTSGRSKNIQYF

size: -
D: -
V: TRBV7-7
J: TRBJ2-5
DNA: TGTGCTAGCAGCCCCTGGGGTGAGAAGACCCAGTACTTC
CDR3: CASSPWGEKTQYF

size: -
D: -
V: TRBV19
J: TRBJ1-1
DNA: TGTGCCAGTAGTATCAGACAGCGGAACACTGAAGCTTTCTTT
CDR3: CASSIRQRNTEAFF

size: -
D: -
V: TRBV11-2
J: TRBJ1-4
DNA: TGTGCCAGCAGGAGGCCAGGGGCTCCTAATGAAAAACTGTTTTTT
CDR3: CASRRPGAPNEKLFF

size: -
D: -
V: TRBV10-3
J: TRBJ2-3
DNA: TGTGCCATCACCTACGGAGGGGGCACAGATACGCAGTATTTT
CDR3: CAITYGGGTDTQYF

size: -
D: TRBD1
V: TRBV7-9
J: TRBJ1-4
DNA: TGTGCCAGCAGCCGACGGACAGGGCAGAATGAAAAACTGTTTTTT
CDR3: CASSRRTGQNEKLFF